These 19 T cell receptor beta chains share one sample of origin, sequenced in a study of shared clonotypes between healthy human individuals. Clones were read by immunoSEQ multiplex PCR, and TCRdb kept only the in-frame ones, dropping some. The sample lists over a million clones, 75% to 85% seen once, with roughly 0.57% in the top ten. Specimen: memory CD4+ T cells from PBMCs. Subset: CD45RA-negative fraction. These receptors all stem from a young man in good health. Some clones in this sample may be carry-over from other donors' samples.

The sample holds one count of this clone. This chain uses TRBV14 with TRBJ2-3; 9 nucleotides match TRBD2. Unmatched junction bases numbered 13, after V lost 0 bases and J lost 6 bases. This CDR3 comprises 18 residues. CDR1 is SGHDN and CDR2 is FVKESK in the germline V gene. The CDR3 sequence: CASSQDPIGSGSMDTQYF. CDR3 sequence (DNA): TGTGCCAGCAGCCAAGATCCGATCGGTAGCGGGAGTATGGATACGCAGTATTTT.

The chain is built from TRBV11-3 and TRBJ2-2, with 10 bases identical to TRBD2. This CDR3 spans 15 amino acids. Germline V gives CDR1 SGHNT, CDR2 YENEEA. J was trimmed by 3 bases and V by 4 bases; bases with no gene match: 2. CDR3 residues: CASSSSGRHTGELFF. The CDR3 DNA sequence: TGTGCCAGCAGCTCTAGCGGGAGACACACCGGGGAGCTGTTTTTT.

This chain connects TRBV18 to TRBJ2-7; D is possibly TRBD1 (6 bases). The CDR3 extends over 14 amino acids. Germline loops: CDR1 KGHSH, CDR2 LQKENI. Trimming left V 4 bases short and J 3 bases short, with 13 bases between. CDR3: CASSLVRGGYEQYF. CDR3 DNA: TGTGCCAGCTCACTAGTCAGAGGGGGCTACGAGCAGTACTTC.

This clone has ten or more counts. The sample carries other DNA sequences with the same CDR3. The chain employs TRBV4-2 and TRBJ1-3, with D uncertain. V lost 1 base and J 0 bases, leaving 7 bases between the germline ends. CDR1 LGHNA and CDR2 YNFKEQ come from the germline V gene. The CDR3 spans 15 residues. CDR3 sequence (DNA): TGTGCCAGCAGCCAAGGCCCGGCCTCTGGAAACACCATATATTTT. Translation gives CASSQGPASGNTIYF.

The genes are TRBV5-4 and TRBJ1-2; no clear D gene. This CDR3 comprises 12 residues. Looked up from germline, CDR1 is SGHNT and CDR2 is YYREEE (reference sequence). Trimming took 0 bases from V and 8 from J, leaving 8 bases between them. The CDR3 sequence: CASSLDVSGYTF. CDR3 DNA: TGTGCCAGCAGCTTGGACGTATCCGGCTACACCTTC.

The CDR3: CASSELRDFNQPQHF. The CDR3 nucleotides read TGTGCCAGCAGTGAATTACGAGACTTCAATCAGCCCCAGCATTTT. The rearrangement links TRBV6-1 to TRBJ1-5; D unresolved. Germline V gene data show CDR1 as MNHNS and CDR2 as SASEGT. V lost 2 bases and J lost 3, with 11 bases in between. CDR3 length: 15 amino acids.

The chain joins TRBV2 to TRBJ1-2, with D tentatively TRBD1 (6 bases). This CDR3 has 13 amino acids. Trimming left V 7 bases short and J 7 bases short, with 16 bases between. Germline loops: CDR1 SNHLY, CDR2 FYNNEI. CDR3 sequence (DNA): TGTGCCAGCACCCAAGGGGGGGGACGTGGCTACACCTTC. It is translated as CASTQGGGRGYTF.

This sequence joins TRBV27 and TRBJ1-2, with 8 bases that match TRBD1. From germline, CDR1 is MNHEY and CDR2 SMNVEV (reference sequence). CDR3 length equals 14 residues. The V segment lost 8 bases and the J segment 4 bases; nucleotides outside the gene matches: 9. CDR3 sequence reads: CASASQGTGYGYTF. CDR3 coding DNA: TGTGCCAGCGCTTCCCAGGGGACAGGCTATGGCTACACCTTC.

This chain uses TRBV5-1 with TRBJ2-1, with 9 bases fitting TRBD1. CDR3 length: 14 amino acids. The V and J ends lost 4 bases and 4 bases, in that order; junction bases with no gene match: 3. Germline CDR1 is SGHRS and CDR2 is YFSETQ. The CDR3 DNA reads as TGCGCCAGCAGCACCGGGACAGGGTACAATGAGCAGTTCTTC. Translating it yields CASSTGTGYNEQFF.

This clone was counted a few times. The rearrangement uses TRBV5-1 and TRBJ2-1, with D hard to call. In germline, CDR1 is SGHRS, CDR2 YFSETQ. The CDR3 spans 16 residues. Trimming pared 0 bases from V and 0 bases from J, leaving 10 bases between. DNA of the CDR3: TGCGCCAGCAGCTTGGTGCTGAGGAGCTCCTACAATGAGCAGTTCTTC. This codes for CASSLVLRSSYNEQFF.

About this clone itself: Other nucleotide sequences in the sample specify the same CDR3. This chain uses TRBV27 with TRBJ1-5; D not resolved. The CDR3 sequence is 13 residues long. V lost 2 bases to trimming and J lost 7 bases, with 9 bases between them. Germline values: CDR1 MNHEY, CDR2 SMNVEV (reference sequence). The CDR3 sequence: CASSLVRDQPQHF. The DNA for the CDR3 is TGTGCCAGCAGTTTAGTGCGAGACCAGCCCCAGCATTTT.

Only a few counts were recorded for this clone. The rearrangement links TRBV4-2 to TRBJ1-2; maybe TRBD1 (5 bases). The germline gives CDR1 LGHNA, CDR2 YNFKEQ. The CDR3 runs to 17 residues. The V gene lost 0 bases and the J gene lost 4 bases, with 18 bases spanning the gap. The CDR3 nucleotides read TGTGCCAGCAGCCAAGACCCCGCGGGAGGGGTGGGCTATGGCTACACCTTC. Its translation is CASSQDPAGGVGYGYTF.

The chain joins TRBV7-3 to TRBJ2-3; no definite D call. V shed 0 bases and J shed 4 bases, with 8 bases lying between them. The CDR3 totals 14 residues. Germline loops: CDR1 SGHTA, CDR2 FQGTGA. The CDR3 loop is CASSLTRPPDTQYF. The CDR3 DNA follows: TGTGCCAGCAGCTTAACTAGGCCCCCAGATACGCAGTATTTT.

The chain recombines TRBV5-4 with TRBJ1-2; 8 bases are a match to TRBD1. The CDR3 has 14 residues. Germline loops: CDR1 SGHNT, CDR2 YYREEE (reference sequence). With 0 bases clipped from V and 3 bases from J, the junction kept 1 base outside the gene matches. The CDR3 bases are TGTGCCAGCAGCTTGGGGACAGGGTACTATGGCTACACCTTC. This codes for CASSLGTGYYGYTF.

The CDR3 protein is CASAGDPNQPQHF. The CDR3 coding sequence is TGTGCCAGCGCGGGGGACCCCAATCAGCCCCAGCATTTT. The chain has TRBV7-2 and TRBJ1-5, with TRBD1 as a possible D gene (5 bases). Germline CDR1 SGHTA, CDR2 FQGNSA. V was shortened by 8 bases and J by 3 bases, with 11 bases between the two germline ends. The CDR3 loop spans 13 amino acids.

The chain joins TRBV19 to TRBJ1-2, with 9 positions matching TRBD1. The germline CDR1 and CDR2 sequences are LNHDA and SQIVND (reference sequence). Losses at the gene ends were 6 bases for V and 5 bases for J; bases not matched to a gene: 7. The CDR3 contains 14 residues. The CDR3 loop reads CASRKPGQGYGYTF. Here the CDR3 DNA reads TGTGCCAGTAGAAAACCGGGACAGGGTTATGGCTACACCTTC.

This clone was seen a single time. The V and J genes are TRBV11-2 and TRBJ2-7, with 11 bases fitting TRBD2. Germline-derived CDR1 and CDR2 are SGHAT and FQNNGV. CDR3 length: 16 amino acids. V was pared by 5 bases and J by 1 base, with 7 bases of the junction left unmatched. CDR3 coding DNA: TGTGCCAGCAGCAAACCGGGACTAGCGGCTTCCTACGAGCAGTACTTC. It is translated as CASSKPGLAASYEQYF. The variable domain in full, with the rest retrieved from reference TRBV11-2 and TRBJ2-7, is EAGVAQSPRYKIIEKRQSVAFWCNPISGHATLYWYQQILGQGPKLLIQFQNNGVVDDSQLPKDRFSAERLKGVDSTLKIQPAKLEDSAVYLCASSKPGLAASYEQYFGPGTRLTVT.

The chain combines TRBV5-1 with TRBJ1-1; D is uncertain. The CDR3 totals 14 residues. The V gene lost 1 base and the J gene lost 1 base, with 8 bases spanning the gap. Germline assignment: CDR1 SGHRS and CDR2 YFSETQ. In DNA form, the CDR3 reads TGCGCCAGCAGCTTGCAGGTAACGAACACTGAAGCTTTCTTT. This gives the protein CASSLQVTNTEAFF.

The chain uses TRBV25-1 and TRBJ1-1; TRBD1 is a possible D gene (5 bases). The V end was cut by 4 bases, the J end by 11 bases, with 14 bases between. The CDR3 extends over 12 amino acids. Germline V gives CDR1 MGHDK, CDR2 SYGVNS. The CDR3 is CASSGGVGLAFF. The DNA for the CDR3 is TGTGCCAGCAGTGGGGGCGTTGGTTTGGCTTTCTTT.